This TCR beta chain was sequenced in a study of sequential checkpoint blockade in melanoma. Between the trimmed V and J ends, which lost 0 bases and 0 bases, there was a span of 9 bases. The CDR3 totals 15 residues. Per germline, CDR1 SGHRS and CDR2 YFSETQ. Only in-frame clones appear in the TCRdb table, and some are missing; sequencing was by immunoSEQ multiplex PCR. The repertoire has about 40,000 clones, 80% to 90% of them found once; the top ten carry around 5.4%. Treatment given: randomized to nivolumab then ipilimumab (arm A) or the reverse (arm B). The starting material was CD8+ T cells sorted from blood (inferred from file names), obtained from a patient given nivolumab and ipilimumab in sequence. The TCR comes from a human donor with melanoma. The chain has TRBV5-1 and TRBJ1-1; D gene ambiguous. The chain's CDR3 is CASSLERLMNTEAFF. The CDR3 DNA is TGCGCCAGCAGCTTGGAAAGACTGATGAACACTGAAGCTTTCTTT.